Below, 12 T cell receptor beta chains from the same sample are listed, as sequenced in a study of Tregs in tolerant kidney transplant recipients. Sequenced by immunoSEQ multiplex PCR; TCRdb stores in-frame clones only, minus some. The sample table sets out about 48,000 clones. This material consisted of CD4+ T cells from blood, taken before the transplant. These receptors all come from a human donor who received a combined kidney and bone marrow transplant.

Notes on this clone: The read stops 3 residues short of the end of the CDR3; the missing end is completed from the germline J gene. The chain is built from TRBV28 and TRBJ2-7; the D gene is possibly TRBD1 (5 bases). This CDR3 is 16 amino acids long. The ends were cut back, 6 bases at V and 0 bases at J, with 18 bases in the middle. Germline loops: CDR1 MDHEN, CDR2 SYDVKM. The covered CDR3 bases are TGTGCCAGCAGCCCGACGTGGGGCCAGACCTCCTACGAG. Its protein product is CASSPTWGQTSYE. The CDR3 in full is CASSPTWGQTSYEQYF.

Remarks on this clone: The CDR3 extends 3 residues past the end of the read, so its final part is completed from the germline J gene. V usage is TRBV20-1 and J usage is TRBJ1-1, with 9 positions matching TRBD1. In germline, CDR1 is DFQATT, CDR2 SNEGSKA (reference sequence). CDR3 length: 13 residues. V lost 6 bases and J lost 3; bases outside the gene matches: 5. The CDR3 region is CSAEGQGDTEAFF. Partial CDR3 DNA: TGCAGTGCCGAGGGACAGGGCGACACTGAA.

A word on this clone: Read coverage stops 3 residues before the CDR3 terminus; the germline J gene supplies the remainder. The V call is TRBV5-1, the J call TRBJ2-3; D call uncertain. Trimming cost V 2 bases and J 0 bases, with 7 bases left between them. Germline values: CDR1 SGHRS, CDR2 YFSETQ. There are 14 residues in the CDR3. CDR3 bases read: TGCGCCAGCAGCTTAGGGTCTAGCACAGATACG. This codes for CASSLGSSTDT. The whole CDR3 protein reads CASSLGSSTDTQYF.

Note on this clone: The read stops 3 residues short of the end of the CDR3; the missing end is completed from the germline J gene. V gene TRBV30 combines with J gene TRBJ2-5; 7 nucleotides agree with TRBD2. The CDR3 contains 15 residues. Trimming took 0 bases from V and 7 from J; bases not matched to a gene: 11. Germline CDR1 is GTSNPN and CDR2 is SVGIG (reference sequence). CDR3 residues: CAWSVGTSVRGTQYF. CDR3 DNA, as far as it was read: TGTGCCTGGAGTGTAGGCACTAGCGTCAGAGGGACC.

CDR3 loop: CASSDRGRTNQPQHF. The sequenced CDR3 bases are TGTGCCAGCAGTGACCGCGGGCGGACCAATCAGCCC. The chain combines TRBV6-1 with TRBJ1-5; D is unresolved. The read terminates 3 residues before the CDR3 end, so the remaining end is supplied by the germline J gene. The CDR3 is 15 amino acids. Germline V gene lookup returns CDR1 MNHNS and CDR2 SASEGT. V dropped 3 bases and J dropped 3 bases, with 12 bases sitting between them.

With regard to this clone: The sequence runs out 3 residues before the end of the CDR3; the remainder is reconstructed from the germline J gene. The chain combines TRBV5-1 with TRBJ2-3, with 10 bases matching TRBD2. With V trimmed by 0 bases and J by 3 bases, 4 bases remained unmatched. The germline CDR1 and CDR2 sequences are SGHRS and YFSETQ. The CDR3 covers 16 residues. CDR3 DNA (partial): TGCGCCAGCAGCTTGGCTACTAGCGGGACGACAGATACG. Translation gives CASSLATSGTTDT. The whole CDR3 protein is CASSLATSGTTDTQYF.

Points on this clone: The read halts 3 residues ahead of the CDR3 end, with the missing end drawn from the germline J gene. This rearrangement joins TRBV20-1 to TRBJ2-5, with 9 bases that match TRBD2. The V segment lost 6 bases and the J segment 4 bases; nucleotides outside the gene matches: 6. Per the germline V gene, CDR1 is DFQATT and CDR2 is SNEGSKA (reference sequence). The CDR3 consists of 13 residues. This CDR3 reads CSAIAGAPETQYF. The CDR3 bases that were read are TGCAGTGCCATAGCGGGAGCCCCAGAGACC.

About this clone: The read finishes 3 residues shy of the CDR3 end, and the germline J gene is used to complete it. The V and J genes are TRBV20-1 and TRBJ2-1, with TRBD2 identical over 12 bases. In germline, CDR1 is DFQATT, CDR2 SNEGSKA (reference sequence). V trimming: 7 bases; J trimming: 9 bases; junction bases outside the gene matches: 10. The CDR3 spans 14 residues. CDR3 residues: CSVPTSGRGVEQFF. The DNA read from the CDR3 is TGCAGTGTCCCGACTAGCGGGAGAGGGGTTGAG.

With respect to this clone: Read data end 3 residues before the CDR3 end; the end is taken from the germline J gene. This rearrangement joins TRBV6-2 or TRBV6-3 to TRBJ2-7; 7 bases are shared with TRBD1. The CDR3 is 14 amino acids. Trimming removed 7 bases from V and 2 bases from J; junction bases left unmatched: 8. Germline CDR1 reads MNHEY; CDR2 reads SVGEGT. CDR3 in amino acids: CASISRDRTYEQYF. The CDR3 bases that were read are TGTGCCAGCATCTCCCGGGACAGAACCTACGAG.

On this clone: The CDR3 extends 3 residues past the end of the read, so its final part is completed from the germline J gene. The chain carries TRBV20-1 and TRBJ2-7, with D possibly being TRBD1 (6 bases). Trimming took 2 bases from V and 6 from J, leaving 14 bases between them. The CDR3 is 13 amino acids. Germline CDR1 DFQATT, CDR2 SNEGSKA (reference sequence). The sequenced part of the CDR3 DNA is TGCAGTGCTAGACTCGACAGGTCTGGCGAG. This gives the protein CSARLDRSGE. The whole CDR3 protein reads CSARLDRSGEQYF.

On this clone: The sequence runs out 3 residues before the end of the CDR3; the remainder is reconstructed from the germline J gene. This chain links TRBV6-2 or TRBV6-3 with TRBJ1-5; D perhaps matches TRBD1 (5 bases). Germline CDR1 and CDR2: MNHEY and SVGEGT. This CDR3 contains 14 residues. V was cut by 2 bases and J by 4 bases, with 9 bases left in between. This chain's CDR3 is CASSYTDTNQPQHF. CDR3 DNA, as far as it was read: TGTGCCAGCAGTTACACGGACACAAATCAGCCC.

Worth noting for this clone: Sequencing ends 3 residues short of the CDR3 end; the germline J gene provides the rest. The rearrangement links TRBV7-2 to TRBJ1-1; no reliable D call. Trimming removed 3 bases from V and 5 bases from J, with 13 bases in between. CDR1 and CDR2 from the germline V gene are SGHTA and FQGNSA. This CDR3 spans 14 amino acids. The CDR3 DNA, read in part, is TGTGCCAGCAGCTTGGTCGGGGTCGGGACTGAA. Its protein product is CASSLVGVGTE. The full CDR3 reads CASSLVGVGTEAFF.